This TCR beta chain originates from a study of ipilimumab plus nivolumab after autologous stem cell transplantation. Overall study: The DLBCL cohort had primary refractory and relapsed disease, with 18-month progression-free survival of about 82% and 31%.

Repertoires were generated with immunoSEQ multiplex PCR, while TCRdb's copy carries only in-frame clones and drops some. The sample lists around 84,000 clones; 83% were seen once. This CDR3 has 14 amino acids. V dropped 10 bases and J dropped 7 bases, with 19 bases sitting between them. Germline CDR1 and CDR2: MNHNS and SASEGT. The material sequenced was PBMCs, taken in a trial of ipilimumab plus nivolumab as post-transplant consolidation. The chain joins TRBV6-1 to TRBJ2-2; D might be TRBD2 (6 bases). This sequence originates from a male donor with diffuse large B-cell lymphoma. The CDR3 DNA follows: TGTGCCACAGGCCCCGGGCTGCGGGACGGGGAGCTGTTTTTT. It codes for CATGPGLRDGELFF.